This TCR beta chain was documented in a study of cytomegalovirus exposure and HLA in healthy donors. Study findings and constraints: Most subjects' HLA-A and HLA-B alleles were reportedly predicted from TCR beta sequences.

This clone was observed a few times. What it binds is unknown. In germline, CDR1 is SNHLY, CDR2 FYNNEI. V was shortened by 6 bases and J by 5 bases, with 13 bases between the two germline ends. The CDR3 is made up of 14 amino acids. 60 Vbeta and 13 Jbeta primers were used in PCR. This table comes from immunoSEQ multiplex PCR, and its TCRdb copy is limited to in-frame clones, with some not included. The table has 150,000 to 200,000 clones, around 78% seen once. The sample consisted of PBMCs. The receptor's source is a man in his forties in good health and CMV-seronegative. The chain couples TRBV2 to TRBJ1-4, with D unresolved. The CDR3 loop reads CASRVSAGNEKLFF. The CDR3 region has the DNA TGTGCCAGCAGGGTCTCGGCGGGAAATGAAAAACTGTTTTTT.